The clone carrying this T cell receptor (beta chain) has a handful of counts. The data belong to a study of blood T cell repertoires in COVID-19. About the study: From T cells, B-cell-depleted T cells, or PBMCs came the material, which was cDNA or gDNA.

Germline CDR1 SGHRS, CDR2 YFSETQ. The V segment lost 6 bases and the J segment 10 bases; nucleotides outside the gene matches: 10. This CDR3 has 14 residues. The protocol was immunoSEQ multiplex PCR, while the TCRdb copy is restricted to in-frame clones and leaves out a portion. The sample holds around 260,000 clones; roughly 90% are singletons and the top ten take roughly 0.8%. This chain links TRBV5-1 with TRBJ2-1; the match to TRBD1 covers 10 bases. This sequence was found in a man aged 25 to 40 with acute or convalescent COVID-19. The specimen sequenced was peripheral blood. The CDR3 DNA reads as TGCGCCAGCAAAAAAGACAGGGGGCTAAGGGAGCAGTTCTTC. The encoded protein is CASKKDRGLREQFF.